The clone carrying this T cell receptor beta chain was detected only a few times. What it binds is not known. The data originate from a study of blood T cells in healthy people across ages. Whole-study findings and limits: The diversity estimates, figures obtained from one million T cells, were considered underestimates.

The authors ran a second PCR of roughly 6 to 12 cycles using a sample-barcoded 5' primer and a J-beta primer mix. TCRdb re-called the 5' RACE reads with MiXCR, one entry per CDR3 protein. The sample comprises about 2 million distinct CDR3 sequences, just under 50% of which are singletons, and around 2.1% rests with the top ten. The V gene's germline CDR1 is SEHNR and CDR2 FQNEAQ (reference sequence). The CDR3 contains 13 residues. Trimming stripped 4 bases from V and 9 bases from J, with 13 bases between. This chain uses TRBV7-9 with TRBJ2-1; D uncertain. Specimen: blood. The sequence was collected from a woman in her 40s in good health. In DNA, the CDR3 is TGTGCCAGCAGCTCGGCCGGGTCCGCTGAGCAGTTCTTC. Protein product: CASSSAGSAEQFF.